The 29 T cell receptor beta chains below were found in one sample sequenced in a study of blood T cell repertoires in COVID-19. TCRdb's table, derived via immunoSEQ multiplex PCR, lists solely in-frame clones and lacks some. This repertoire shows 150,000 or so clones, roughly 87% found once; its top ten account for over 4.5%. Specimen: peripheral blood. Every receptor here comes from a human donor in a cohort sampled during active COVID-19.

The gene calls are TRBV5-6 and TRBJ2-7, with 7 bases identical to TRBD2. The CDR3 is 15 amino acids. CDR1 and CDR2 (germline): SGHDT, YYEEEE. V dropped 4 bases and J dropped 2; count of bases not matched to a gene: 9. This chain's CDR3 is CASSPPGGSPYEQYF. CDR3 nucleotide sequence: TGTGCCAGCAGCCCCCCGGGCGGGAGTCCCTACGAGCAGTACTTC. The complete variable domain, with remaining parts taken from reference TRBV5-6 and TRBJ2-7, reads DAGVTQSPTHLIKTRGQQVTLRCSPKSGHDTVSWYQQALGQGPQFIFQYYEEEERQRGNFPDRFSGHQFPNYSSELNVNALLLGDSALYLCASSPPGGSPYEQYFGPGTRLTVT.

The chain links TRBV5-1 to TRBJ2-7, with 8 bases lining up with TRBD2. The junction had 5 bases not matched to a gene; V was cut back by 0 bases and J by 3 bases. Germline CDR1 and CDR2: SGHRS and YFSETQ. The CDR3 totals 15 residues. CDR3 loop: CASSLEPSGRYEQYF. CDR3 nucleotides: TGCGCCAGCAGCTTGGAGCCTAGCGGGCGCTACGAGCAGTACTTC.

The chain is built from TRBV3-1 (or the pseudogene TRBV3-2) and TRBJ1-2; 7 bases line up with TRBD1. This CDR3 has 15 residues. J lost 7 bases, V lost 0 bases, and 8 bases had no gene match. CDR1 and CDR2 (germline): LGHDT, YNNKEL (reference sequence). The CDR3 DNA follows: TGTGCCAGCAGCCAAGATGCGCAGGGGGTGGGTGGCTACACCTTC. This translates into CASSQDAQGVGGYTF.

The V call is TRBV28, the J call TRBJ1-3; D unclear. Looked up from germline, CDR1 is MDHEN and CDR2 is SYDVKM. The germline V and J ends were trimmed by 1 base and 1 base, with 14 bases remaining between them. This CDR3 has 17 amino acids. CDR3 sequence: CASSLSGYGLSGNTIYF. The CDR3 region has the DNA TGTGCCAGCAGTTTATCCGGGTACGGCCTATCTGGAAACACCATATATTTT.

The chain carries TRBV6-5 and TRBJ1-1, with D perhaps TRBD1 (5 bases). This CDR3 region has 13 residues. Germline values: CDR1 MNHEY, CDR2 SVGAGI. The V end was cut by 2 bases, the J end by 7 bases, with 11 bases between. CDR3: CASSYPGGGEAFF. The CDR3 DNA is TGTGCCAGCAGTTACCCCGGGGGAGGTGAAGCTTTCTTT.

The CDR3 nucleotides are TGTGCCAGCGCCACGGGGACAGGGGGCGAGCAGTACTTC. Its protein product is CASATGTGGEQYF. This chain links TRBV27 with TRBJ2-7, with 11 positions matching TRBD1. Germline V gene sequence: CDR1 MNHEY, CDR2 SMNVEV (reference sequence). The CDR3 spans 13 residues. V lost 8 bases to trimming and J lost 6 bases; unmatched junction nucleotides: 6.

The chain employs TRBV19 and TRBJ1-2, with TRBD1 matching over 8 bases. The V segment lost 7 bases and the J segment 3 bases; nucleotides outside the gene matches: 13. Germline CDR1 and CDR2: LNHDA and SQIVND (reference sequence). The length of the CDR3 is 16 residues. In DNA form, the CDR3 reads TGTGCCAGTACCCCGACAGGGGTAGAAGTAGACTATGGCTACACCTTC. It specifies CASTPTGVEVDYGYTF.

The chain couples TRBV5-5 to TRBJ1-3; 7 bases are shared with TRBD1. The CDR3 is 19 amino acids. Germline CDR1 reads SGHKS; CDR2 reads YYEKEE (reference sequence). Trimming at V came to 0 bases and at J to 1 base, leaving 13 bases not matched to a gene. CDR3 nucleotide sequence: TGTGCCAGCAGCTTGGCTTTACAGGGGATCCCCCATTCTGGAAACACCATATATTTT. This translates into CASSLALQGIPHSGNTIYF. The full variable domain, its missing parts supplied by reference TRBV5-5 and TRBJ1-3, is DAGVTQSPTHLIKTRGQQVTLRCSPISGHKSVSWYQQVLGQGPQFIFQYYEKEERGRGNFPDRFSARQFPNYSSELNVNALLLGDSALYLCASSLALQGIPHSGNTIYFGEGSWLTVV.

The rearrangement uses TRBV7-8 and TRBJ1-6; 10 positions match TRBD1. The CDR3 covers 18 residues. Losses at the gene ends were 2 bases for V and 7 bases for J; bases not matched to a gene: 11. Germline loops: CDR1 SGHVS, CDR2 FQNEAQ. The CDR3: CASSLNSRLTGGNSPLHF. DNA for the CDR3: TGTGCCAGCAGCTTAAATTCCCGTTTGACAGGGGGCAATTCACCCCTCCACTTT.

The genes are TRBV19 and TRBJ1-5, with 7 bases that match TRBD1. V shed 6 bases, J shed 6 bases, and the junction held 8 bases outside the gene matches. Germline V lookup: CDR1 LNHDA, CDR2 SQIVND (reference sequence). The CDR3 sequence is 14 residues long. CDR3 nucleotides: TGTGCCAGTAGCTCCAGGGGGTTTGGTCAGCCCCAGCATTTT. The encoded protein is CASSSRGFGQPQHF.

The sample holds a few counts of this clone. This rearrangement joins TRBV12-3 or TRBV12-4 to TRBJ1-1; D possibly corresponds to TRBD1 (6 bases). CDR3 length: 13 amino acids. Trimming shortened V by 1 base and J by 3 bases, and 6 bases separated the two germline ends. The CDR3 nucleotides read TGTGCCAGCAGTTTAGGGGGGCACACTGAAGCTTTCTTT. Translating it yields CASSLGGHTEAFF.

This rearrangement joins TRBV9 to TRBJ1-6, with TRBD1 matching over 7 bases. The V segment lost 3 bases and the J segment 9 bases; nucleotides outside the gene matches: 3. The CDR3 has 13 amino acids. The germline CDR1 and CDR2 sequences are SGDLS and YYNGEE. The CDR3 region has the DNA TGTGCCAGCAGCGAGGGGGCAGGTTCACCCCTCCACTTT. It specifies CASSEGAGSPLHF.

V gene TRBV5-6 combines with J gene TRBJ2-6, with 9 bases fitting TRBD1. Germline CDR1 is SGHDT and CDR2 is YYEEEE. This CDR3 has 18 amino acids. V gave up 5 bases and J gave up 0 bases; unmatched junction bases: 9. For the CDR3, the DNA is TGTGCCAGCAGTAAACAGGGGGCCCAGAGCTCTGGGGCCAACGTCCTGACTTTC. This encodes CASSKQGAQSSGANVLTF.

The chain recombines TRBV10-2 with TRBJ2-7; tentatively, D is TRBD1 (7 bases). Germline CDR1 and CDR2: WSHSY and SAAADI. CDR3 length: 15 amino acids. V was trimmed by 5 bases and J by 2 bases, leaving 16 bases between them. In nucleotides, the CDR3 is TGCGCCAGCAGTCCCGTTGGAGGGGGCCCCTACGAGCAGTACTTC. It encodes CASSPVGGGPYEQYF.

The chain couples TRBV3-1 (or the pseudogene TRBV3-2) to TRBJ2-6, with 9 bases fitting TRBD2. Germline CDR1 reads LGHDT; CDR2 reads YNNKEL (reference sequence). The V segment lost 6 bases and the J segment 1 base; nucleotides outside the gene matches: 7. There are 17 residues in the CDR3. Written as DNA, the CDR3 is TGTGCCAGCAGGCGCGGACTAGCGCAATCTGGGGCCAACGTCCTGACTTTC. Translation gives CASRRGLAQSGANVLTF.

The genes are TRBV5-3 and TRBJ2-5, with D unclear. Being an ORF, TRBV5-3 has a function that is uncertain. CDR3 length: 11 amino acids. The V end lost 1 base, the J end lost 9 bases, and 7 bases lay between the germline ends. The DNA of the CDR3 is TGTGCCAGAAGCTTGCGTGTTGCCCAGTACTTC. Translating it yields CARSLRVAQYF.

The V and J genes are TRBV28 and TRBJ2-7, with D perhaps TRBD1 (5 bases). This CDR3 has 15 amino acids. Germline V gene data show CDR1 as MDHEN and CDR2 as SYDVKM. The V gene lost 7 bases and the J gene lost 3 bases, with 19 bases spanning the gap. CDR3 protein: CASTRPQGSFYEQYF. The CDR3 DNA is TGTGCCAGCACCCGTCCCCAGGGATCTTTCTACGAGCAGTACTTC.

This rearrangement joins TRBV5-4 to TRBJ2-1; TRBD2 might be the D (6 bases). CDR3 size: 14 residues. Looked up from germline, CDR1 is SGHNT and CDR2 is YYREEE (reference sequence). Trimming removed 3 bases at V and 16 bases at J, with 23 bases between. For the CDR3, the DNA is TGTGCCAGCAGCTCACCGGCCAGGACGACGGGAGAATTCTTC. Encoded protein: CASSSPARTTGEFF. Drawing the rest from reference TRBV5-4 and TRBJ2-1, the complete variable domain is ETGVTQSPTHLIKTRGQQVTLRCSSQSGHNTVSWYQQALGQGPQFIFQYYREEENGRGNFPPRFSGLQFPNYSSELNVNALELDDSALYLCASSSPARTTGEFFGPGTRLTVL.

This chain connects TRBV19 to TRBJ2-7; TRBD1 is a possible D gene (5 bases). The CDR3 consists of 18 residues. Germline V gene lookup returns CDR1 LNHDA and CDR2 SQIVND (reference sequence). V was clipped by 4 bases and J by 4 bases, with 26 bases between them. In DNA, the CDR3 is TGTGCCAGTAGTACAACCCCCGGGCGGCGGACATCGAGGTACGAGCAGTACTTC. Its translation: CASSTTPGRRTSRYEQYF.

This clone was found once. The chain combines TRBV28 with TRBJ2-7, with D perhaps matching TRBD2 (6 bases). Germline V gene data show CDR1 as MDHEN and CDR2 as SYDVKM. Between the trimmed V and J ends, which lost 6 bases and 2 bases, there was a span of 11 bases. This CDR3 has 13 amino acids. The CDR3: CASRQSGAYEQYF. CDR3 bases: TGTGCCAGCAGACAGTCGGGGGCCTACGAGCAGTACTTC.

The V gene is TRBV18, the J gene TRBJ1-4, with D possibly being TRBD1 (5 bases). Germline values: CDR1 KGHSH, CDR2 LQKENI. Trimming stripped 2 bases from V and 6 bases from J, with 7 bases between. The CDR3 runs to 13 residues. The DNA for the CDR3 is TGTGCCAGCTCACCAGGGGCATATGAAAAACTGTTTTTT. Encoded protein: CASSPGAYEKLFF.

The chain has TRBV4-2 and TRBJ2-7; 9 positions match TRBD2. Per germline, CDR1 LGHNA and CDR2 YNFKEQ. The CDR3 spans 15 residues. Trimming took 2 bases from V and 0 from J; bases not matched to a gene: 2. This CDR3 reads CASSQKLAGSYEQYF. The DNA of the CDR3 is TGTGCCAGCAGCCAAAAACTAGCGGGCTCCTACGAGCAGTACTTC.

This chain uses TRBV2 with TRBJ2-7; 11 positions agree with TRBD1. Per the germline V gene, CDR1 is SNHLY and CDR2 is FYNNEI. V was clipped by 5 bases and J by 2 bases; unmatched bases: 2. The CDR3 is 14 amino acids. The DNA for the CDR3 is TGTGCCAGCAGTACGGGACAGGGGGCCTACGAGCAGTACTTC. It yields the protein CASSTGQGAYEQYF.

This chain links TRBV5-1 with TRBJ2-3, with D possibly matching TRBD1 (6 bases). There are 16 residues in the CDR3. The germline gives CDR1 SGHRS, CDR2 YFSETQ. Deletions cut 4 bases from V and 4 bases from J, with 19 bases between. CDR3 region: CASSTVQGGLADTQYF. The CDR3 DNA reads TGCGCCAGCAGCACGGTTCAAGGGGGTCTCGCAGATACGCAGTATTTT.

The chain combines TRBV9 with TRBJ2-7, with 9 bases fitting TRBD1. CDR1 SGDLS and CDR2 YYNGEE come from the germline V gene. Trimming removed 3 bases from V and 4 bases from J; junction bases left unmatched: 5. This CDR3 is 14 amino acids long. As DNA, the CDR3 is TGTGCCAGCAGCGGCGGGACAGGGCCTTACGAGCAGTACTTC. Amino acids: CASSGGTGPYEQYF.

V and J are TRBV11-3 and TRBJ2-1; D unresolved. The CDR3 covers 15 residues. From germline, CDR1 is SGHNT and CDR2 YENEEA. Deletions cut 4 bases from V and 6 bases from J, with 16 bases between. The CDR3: CASSSTTLFGNEQFF. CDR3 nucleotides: TGTGCCAGCAGCTCCACGACTCTTTTCGGCAATGAGCAGTTCTTC. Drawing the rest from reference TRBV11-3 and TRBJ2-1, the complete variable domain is EAGVVQSPRYKIIEKKQPVAFWCNPISGHNTLYWYLQNLGQGPELLIRYENEEAVDDSQLPKDRFSAERLKGVDSTLKIQPAELGDSAVYLCASSSTTLFGNEQFFGPGTRLTVL.

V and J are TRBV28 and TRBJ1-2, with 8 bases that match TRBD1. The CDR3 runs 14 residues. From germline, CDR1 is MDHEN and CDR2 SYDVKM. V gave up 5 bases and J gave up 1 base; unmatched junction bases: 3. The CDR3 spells CASSRQGLNYGYTF. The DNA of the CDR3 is TGTGCCAGCAGTCGACAGGGGCTTAACTATGGCTACACCTTC.

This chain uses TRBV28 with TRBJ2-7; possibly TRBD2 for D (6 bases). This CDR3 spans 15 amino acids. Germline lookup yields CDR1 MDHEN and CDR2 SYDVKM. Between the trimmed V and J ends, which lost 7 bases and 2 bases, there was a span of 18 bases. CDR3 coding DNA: TGTGCCAGCACCCCAAGGGGACTCAGGACCTACGAGCAGTACTTC. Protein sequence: CASTPRGLRTYEQYF.

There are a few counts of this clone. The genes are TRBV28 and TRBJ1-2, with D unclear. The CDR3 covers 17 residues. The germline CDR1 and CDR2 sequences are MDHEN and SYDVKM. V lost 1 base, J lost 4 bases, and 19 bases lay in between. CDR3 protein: CASSLFPPSDWGYGYTF. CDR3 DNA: TGTGCCAGCAGTTTATTCCCCCCCTCGGACTGGGGCTATGGCTACACCTTC.